This T cell receptor beta chain originates from a study of TET2 disruption in CD19-targeted CAR T cells (dated by TCRdb to 2016 to 2018). In the study overall: The number of samples was determined by the original clinical trial design and by which samples were available, and no additional inclusion criteria were applied. Overall study outcomes, separate from this receptor: The conclusions about the patient's CAR T cells were based on extensive analysis of only one subject.

The immunoSEQ assay was used to perform TCR beta chain deep sequencing. As for the authors' bioinformatics: Clonotype frequencies were computed using only productive TCR beta rearrangements. Here the immuneACCESS table is served through TCRdb, limited to in-frame sequences with V and J called. Missing clones are a known gap in these copies; in checked studies unresolved V genes cover under half, and the rest lacks a known reason. The DNA was the basis for D and trimming; V, J and clone size are from that table. The sample's table covers 25,000 to 30,000 clones. More than 1.5% of the sample lies in the top ten. Notes on this clone: No cognate antigen has been identified for it. Coverage ceases 3 residues before the CDR3 finishes, and the germline J gene fills in the end.

The sample's treatment or condition label, decoded: autologous CTL019 cells: CD19 CAR with 4-1BB and CD3 zeta domains. The CD19 CAR incorporated TCR zeta and 4-1BB costimulatory signaling domains. Leukapheresis was used to collect the T cells for CTL019 manufacturing from peripheral blood. The DNeasy Blood and Tissue Kit was used to extract genomic DNA from pre-infusion T cells, peripheral blood, or sorted post-infusion T cells. The CDR3 numbers 18 residues from cysteine through phenylalanine. The CDR3 was read in part: 45 bases, with the frame set at base 1. Trimming takes 6 bases off V and 3 bases off J; junction bases not matched to a gene: 14.

The V gene is TRBV12-3 or TRBV12-4 and the J gene is TRBJ2-3; 11 middle bases align to TRBD2. The origin of this receptor is a man between 65 and 85 years old with chronic lymphocytic leukemia. This sample comprised CD8- CAR+ T cells sorted from cultured blood T cells, obtained for CD19 CAR T cell therapy. The sample's cell subset or site label, in plain terms: CD8-negative CAR-positive T cells from the infusion product. The CDR3 amino acid sequence is: CASSRRMTSGEKTDTQYF. The sequenced CDR3 bases are TGTGCCAGCAGCCGGCGGATGACTAGCGGGGAAAAAACAGATACG.